The 15 T cell receptor beta chains below were found in one sample sequenced in a study of blood T cell repertoires in COVID-19. The assay was immunoSEQ multiplex PCR, and TCRdb's table has in-frame clones only and misses some. The sample lists fewer than 200,000 clones, more than 75% seen once, with roughly 5.6% in the top ten. The sample was peripheral blood. The source is a man in his forties or fifties with active or convalescent COVID-19.

V gene TRBV27 combines with J gene TRBJ1-2, with 11 bases that match TRBD1. V lost 2 bases to trimming and J lost 8 bases; unmatched junction nucleotides: 4. There are 14 residues in the CDR3. Germline V lookup: CDR1 MNHEY, CDR2 SMNVEV (reference sequence). Written as DNA, the CDR3 is TGTGCCAGCAGTTTAGGGGACAGGGGGGAAGGCTACACCTTC. This codes for CASSLGDRGEGYTF.

The J gene is TRBJ1-3, the V gene TRBV2; 8 nucleotides align to TRBD1. With 9 bases clipped from V and 0 bases from J, the junction kept 4 bases outside the gene matches. This CDR3 is 14 amino acids long. Germline assignment: CDR1 SNHLY and CDR2 FYNNEI. The CDR3 sequence: CARGQETSGNTIYF. The CDR3, as DNA: TGTGCCAGGGGACAGGAAACCTCTGGAAACACCATATATTTT.

The V gene is TRBV2, the J gene TRBJ2-7, with D possibly being TRBD2 (6 bases). The V gene lost 4 bases and the J gene lost 3 bases, with 10 bases spanning the gap. Germline V gene lookup returns CDR1 SNHLY and CDR2 FYNNEI. This CDR3 contains 13 residues. The chain's CDR3 is CASSAAGIYEQYF. CDR3 nucleotides: TGTGCCAGCAGTGCCGCGGGGATCTACGAGCAGTACTTC. The full variable domain, completed using reference TRBV2 and TRBJ2-7, is EPEVTQTPSHQVTQMGQEVILRCVPISNHLYFYWYRQILGQKVEFLVSFYNNEISEKSEIFDDQFSVERPDGSNFTLKIRSTKLEDSAMYFCASSAAGIYEQYFGPGTRLTVT.

The V gene is TRBV19, the J gene TRBJ1-5; D gene ambiguous. This CDR3 comprises 13 residues. V lost 6 bases and J 0 bases, leaving 6 bases between the germline ends. Germline CDR1 reads LNHDA; CDR2 reads SQIVND (reference sequence). CDR3 nucleotides: TGTGCCAGTAGCCCTCTTAGCAATCAGCCCCAGCATTTT. Protein: CASSPLSNQPQHF. The full variable domain, rest sourced from reference TRBV19 and TRBJ1-5, is DGGITQSPKYLFRKEGQNVTLSCEQNLNHDAMYWYRQDPGQGLRLIYYSQIVNDFQKGDIAEGYSVSREKKESFPLTVTSAQKNPTAFYLCASSPLSNQPQHFGDGTRLSIL.

CDR3 loop: CASRETGNNYGYTF. DNA for the CDR3: TGTGCCAGCAGAGAGACAGGAAATAACTATGGCTACACCTTC. V is TRBV2 and J is TRBJ1-2; a possible D gene is TRBD1 (6 bases). Trimming removed 6 bases at V and 1 base at J, with 12 bases between. The CDR3 is 14 amino acids. Germline loops: CDR1 SNHLY, CDR2 FYNNEI.

The V and J genes are TRBV5-4 and TRBJ1-1, with a tentative D call TRBD1 (5 bases). This CDR3 is 14 amino acids long. The ends were cut back, 4 bases at V and 0 bases at J, with 10 bases in the middle. Germline CDR1 is SGHNT and CDR2 is YYREEE (reference sequence). CDR3 DNA sequence: TGTGCCAGCAGCCGGACATCGATGAACACTGAAGCTTTCTTT. It encodes CASSRTSMNTEAFF.

This sequence joins TRBV3-1 (or the pseudogene TRBV3-2) and TRBJ1-1, with D perhaps TRBD1 (6 bases). Germline V gene sequence: CDR1 LGHDT, CDR2 YNNKEL (reference sequence). Trimming stripped 3 bases from V and 4 bases from J, with 12 bases between. The CDR3 covers 14 residues. The CDR3 reads CASSHSTGFTEAFF. In nucleotides, the CDR3 is TGTGCCAGCAGCCATTCAACAGGGTTCACTGAAGCTTTCTTT.

This rearrangement joins TRBV9 to TRBJ2-5, with 9 bases identical to TRBD2. Per the germline V gene, CDR1 is SGDLS and CDR2 is YYNGEE. The ends lost 3 bases at V and 4 bases at J; junction bases unmatched: 4. This CDR3 contains 14 residues. In DNA form, the CDR3 reads TGTGCCAGCAGCGAGGGAGCGGGAGGAGAGACCCAGTACTTC. As protein: CASSEGAGGETQYF. The full variable domain, with the rest looked up from reference TRBV9 and TRBJ2-5, is DSGVTQTPKHLITATGQRVTLRCSPRSGDLSVYWYQQSLDQGLQFLIQYYNGEERAKGNILERFSAQQFPDLHSELNLSSLELGDSALYFCASSEGAGGETQYFGPGTRLLVL.

Points on this clone: Other DNA sequences in the same sample also yield this CDR3. The genes are TRBV28 and TRBJ1-5; D call uncertain. The CDR3 is 14 residues long. Trimming took 1 base from V and 4 from J, leaving 8 bases between them. Per germline, CDR1 MDHEN and CDR2 SYDVKM. The chain's CDR3 is CASSLSGFNQPQHF. The CDR3 DNA is TGTGCCAGCAGTTTATCGGGTTTTAATCAGCCCCAGCATTTT.

In the case of this clone: The sample contains more than one DNA sequence encoding this CDR3. The rearrangement uses TRBV6-5 and TRBJ2-2; D is possibly TRBD2 (7 bases). Trimming cost V 6 bases and J 5 bases, with 16 bases left between them. The CDR3 loop spans 15 amino acids. Germline CDR1 MNHEY, CDR2 SVGAGI. The CDR3: CASSRTGGRTGELFF. The CDR3 bases are TGTGCCAGCAGCCGGACGGGGGGCCGGACCGGGGAGCTGTTTTTT.

This clone was detected only a few times. This chain uses TRBV3-1 (or the pseudogene TRBV3-2) with TRBJ2-7; D possibly corresponds to TRBD2 (5 bases). CDR1 is LGHDT and CDR2 is YNNKEL in the germline V gene (reference sequence). The V end was cut by 4 bases, the J end by 0 bases, with 13 bases between. The CDR3 has 15 residues. The CDR3 DNA reads TGTGCCAGCAGCCCCTTCACGGGAAGCTCCTACGAGCAGTACTTC. It specifies CASSPFTGSSYEQYF.

Only one count was recorded for this clone. CDR3 loop: CASSIGQGYTEAFF. The DNA for the CDR3 is TGTGCCAGTAGTATAGGGCAGGGATACACTGAAGCTTTCTTT. The chain couples TRBV19 to TRBJ1-1, with D perhaps matching TRBD1 (5 bases). Germline V gene lookup returns CDR1 LNHDA and CDR2 SQIVND (reference sequence). The CDR3 loop spans 14 amino acids. With 1 base removed from V and 3 bases from J, the gap between germline ends came to 9 bases.

CDR3 nucleotides: TGTGCCAGCAGTGTTTTCCGGGGTGGAGATACGCAGTATTTT. Protein: CASSVFRGGDTQYF. The chain has TRBV2 and TRBJ2-3, with D possibly being TRBD2 (5 bases). This CDR3 has 14 residues. V lost 4 bases, J lost 5 bases, and 13 bases lay in between. Germline assignment: CDR1 SNHLY and CDR2 FYNNEI.

J is TRBJ2-7 and V is TRBV7-8, with TRBD2 as a possible D gene (6 bases). CDR1 SGHVS and CDR2 FQNEAQ come from the germline V gene. The CDR3 runs 15 residues. V gave up 1 base and J gave up 3 bases, with 13 bases separating them. In DNA, the CDR3 is TGTGCCAGCAGCTTAGGGATAGGCGGGATCTACGAGCAGTACTTC. It yields the protein CASSLGIGGIYEQYF.

The genes are TRBV6-5 and TRBJ2-2; possibly TRBD2 for D (6 bases). Trimming took off 6 bases at V and 1 base at J, with 9 bases between the two ends. In germline, CDR1 is MNHEY, CDR2 SVGAGI. The CDR3 contains 14 residues. As DNA, the CDR3 is TGTGCCAGCAGGGGACTCCTGAACACCGGGGAGCTGTTTTTT. Protein: CASRGLLNTGELFF.